The 5 T cell receptor beta chains below all came from one sample that was sequenced in a study of control samples from healthy donors and cancer patients. TCRdb keeps only in-frame clones here, not all; method: immunoSEQ multiplex PCR. The data contain 150,000 to 160,000 clones, about 94% of them singletons. Source material: blood. The origin of the receptors is a man aged 35-49 years in good health.

J is TRBJ1-2 and V is TRBV5-6; no clear D. The CDR3 extends over 12 amino acids. Germline assignment: CDR1 SGHDT and CDR2 YYEEEE. The V gene lost 1 base and the J gene lost 5 bases, with 6 bases spanning the gap. CDR3 protein: CASSLWGYGYTF. Written as DNA, the CDR3 is TGTGCCAGCAGCTTGTGGGGATATGGCTACACCTTC.

Only one count was recorded for this clone. The V and J genes are TRBV6-6 and TRBJ2-7, with a tentative D call TRBD2 (6 bases). Germline-derived CDR1 and CDR2 are MNHNY and SVGAGI (reference sequence). V dropped 7 bases and J dropped 2 bases, with 15 bases sitting between them. This CDR3 is built from 14 residues. The CDR3 region is CASTPGEDTYEQYF. The DNA for the CDR3 is TGTGCCAGCACCCCGGGGGAGGATACCTACGAGCAGTACTTC.

V is TRBV5-1 and J is TRBJ2-2; 8 bases are a match to TRBD1. J gave up 3 bases and V 4 bases, and 5 bases lay outside the gene matches. The CDR3 covers 15 residues. Germline CDR1 reads SGHRS; CDR2 reads YFSETQ. The CDR3 reads CASSLTGAYTGELFF. CDR3 nucleotide sequence: TGCGCCAGCAGCCTGACAGGGGCGTACACCGGGGAGCTGTTTTTT.

J is TRBJ1-2 and V is TRBV5-1, with no clear D. This CDR3 is built from 11 residues. Trimming pared 0 bases from V and 7 bases from J, leaving 4 bases between. The germline V gene encodes CDR1 SGHRS and CDR2 YFSETQ. For the CDR3, the DNA is TGCGCCAGCAGCTTGGATGGTGGCTACACCTTC. Translation: CASSLDGGYTF.

This sequence joins TRBV7-9 and TRBJ1-2; the D is unclear. Trimming removed 10 bases from V and 8 bases from J, with 14 bases in between. Germline V CDR1 and CDR2: SEHNR, FQNEAQ (reference sequence). The CDR3 contains 11 residues. This CDR3 is CAIDKREGYTF. CDR3 DNA: TGTGCCATCGACAAAAGAGAGGGCTACACCTTC. The variable domain in full, completed from reference TRBV7-9 and TRBJ1-2, reads DTGVSQNPRHKITKRGQNVTFRCDPISEHNRLYWYRQTLGQGPEFLTYFQNEAQLEKSRLLSDRFSAERPKGSFSTLEIQRTEQGDSAMYLCAIDKREGYTFGSGTRLTVV.